This TCR beta chain was captured in a study of blood T cells in healthy people across ages. Broader study findings: A greater number of naive CD4+ cells and higher diversity distinguished long-lived donors from aged donors. In the absence of known donor CMV status, changes in expanded clonotypes were possibly confounded.

On this clonotype itself: Its antigen is not identified.

The donors, healthy Caucasians from Russia, were aged roughly 6 to 90. Donors gave approximately 9.9 milliliters of peripheral blood apiece. Primers used in a second PCR of about 6 to 12 cycles were a sample-barcoded 5' primer and a J-beta primer mix. TCRdb independently ran MiXCR on the 5' RACE reads; one entry per CDR3 protein. The data hold about 780,000 distinct CDR3 sequences, with approximately 65% observed a single time. Sequencing was carried out using blood. The receptor was isolated from a man aged 25 to 40 in good health.

The CDR3 spells CASRRGRLAASYEQYF. The CDR3 coding sequence is TGTGCCAGCAGACGAGGCCGACTAGCGGCCTCCTACGAGCAGTACTTC. The rearrangement uses TRBV6-5 and TRBJ2-7; TRBD2 agrees at 9 bases. The germline CDR1 and CDR2 sequences are MNHEY and SVGAGI. V shed 6 bases, J shed 0 bases, and the junction held 9 bases outside the gene matches. The CDR3 spans 16 residues.